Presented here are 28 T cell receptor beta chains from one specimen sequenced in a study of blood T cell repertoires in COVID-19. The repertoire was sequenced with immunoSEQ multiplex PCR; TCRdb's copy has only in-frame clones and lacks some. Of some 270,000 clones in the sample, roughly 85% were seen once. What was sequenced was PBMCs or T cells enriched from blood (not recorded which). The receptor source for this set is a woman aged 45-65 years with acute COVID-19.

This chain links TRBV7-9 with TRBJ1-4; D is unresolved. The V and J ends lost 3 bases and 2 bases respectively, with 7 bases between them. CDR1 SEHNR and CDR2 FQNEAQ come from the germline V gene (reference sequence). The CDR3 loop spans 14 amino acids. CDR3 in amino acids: CASSFGVTNEKLFF. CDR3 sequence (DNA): TGTGCCAGCAGCTTCGGGGTTACTAATGAAAAACTGTTTTTT.

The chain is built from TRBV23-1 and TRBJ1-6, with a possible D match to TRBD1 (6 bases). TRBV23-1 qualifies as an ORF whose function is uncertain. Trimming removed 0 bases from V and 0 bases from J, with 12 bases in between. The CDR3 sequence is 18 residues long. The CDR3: CASSQSTGRDSYNSPLHF. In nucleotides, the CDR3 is TGCGCCAGCAGTCAATCAACAGGGAGGGACTCCTATAATTCACCCCTCCACTTT.

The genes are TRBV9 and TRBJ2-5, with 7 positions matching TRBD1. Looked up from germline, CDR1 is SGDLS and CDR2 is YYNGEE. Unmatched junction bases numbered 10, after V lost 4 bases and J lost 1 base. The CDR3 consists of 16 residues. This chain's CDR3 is CASSLLTGTGQETQYF. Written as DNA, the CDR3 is TGTGCCAGCAGCCTCCTGACAGGGACGGGCCAAGAGACCCAGTACTTC.

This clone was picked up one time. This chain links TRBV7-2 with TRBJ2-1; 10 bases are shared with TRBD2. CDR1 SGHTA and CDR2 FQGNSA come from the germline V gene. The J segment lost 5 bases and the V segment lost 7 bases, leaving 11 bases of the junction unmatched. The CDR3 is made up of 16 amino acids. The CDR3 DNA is TGTGCCAGCATCCTCTTCCCGGGACTAGCGAACAATGAGCAGTTCTTC. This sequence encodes CASILFPGLANNEQFF.

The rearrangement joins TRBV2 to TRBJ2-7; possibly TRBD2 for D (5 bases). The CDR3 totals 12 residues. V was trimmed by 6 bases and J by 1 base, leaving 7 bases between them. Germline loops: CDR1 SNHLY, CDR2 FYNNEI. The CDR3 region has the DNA TGTGCCAGCAGGAGGGAATCCTACGAGCAGTACTTC. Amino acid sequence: CASRRESYEQYF.

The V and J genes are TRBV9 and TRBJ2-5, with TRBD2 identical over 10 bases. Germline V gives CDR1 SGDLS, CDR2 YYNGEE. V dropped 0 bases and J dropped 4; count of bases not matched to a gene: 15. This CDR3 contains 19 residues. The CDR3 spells CASSVAVGVAGGRGETQYF. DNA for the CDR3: TGTGCCAGCAGCGTAGCTGTAGGGGTAGCGGGGGGCCGGGGAGAGACCCAGTACTTC.

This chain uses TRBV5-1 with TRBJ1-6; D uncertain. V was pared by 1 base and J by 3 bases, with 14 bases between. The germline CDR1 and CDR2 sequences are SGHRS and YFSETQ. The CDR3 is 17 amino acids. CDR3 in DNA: TGCGCCAGCAGCTTGTTTGAGGGTGCAAGCTATAATTCACCCCTCCACTTT. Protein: CASSLFEGASYNSPLHF.

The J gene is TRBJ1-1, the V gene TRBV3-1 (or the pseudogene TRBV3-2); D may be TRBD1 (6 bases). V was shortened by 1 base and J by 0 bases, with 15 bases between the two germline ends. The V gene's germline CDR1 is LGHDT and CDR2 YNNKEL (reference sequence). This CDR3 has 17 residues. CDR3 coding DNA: TGTGCCAGCAGCCAAGCTCCACAGGGTTCGGTGAACACTGAAGCTTTCTTT. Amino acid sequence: CASSQAPQGSVNTEAFF.

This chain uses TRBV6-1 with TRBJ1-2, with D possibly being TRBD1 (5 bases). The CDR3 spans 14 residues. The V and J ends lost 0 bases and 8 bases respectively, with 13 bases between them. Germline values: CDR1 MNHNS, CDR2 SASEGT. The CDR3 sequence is CASSEAVGVGGYTF. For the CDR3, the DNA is TGTGCCAGCAGTGAAGCGGTAGGGGTTGGCGGCTACACCTTC.

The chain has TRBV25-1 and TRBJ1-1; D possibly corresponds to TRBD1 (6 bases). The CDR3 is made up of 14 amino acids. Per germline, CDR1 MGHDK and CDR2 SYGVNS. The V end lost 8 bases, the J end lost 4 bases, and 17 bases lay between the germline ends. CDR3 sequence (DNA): TGTGCCAGCCGAGATGGGGCAGGGGCCACTGAAGCTTTCTTT. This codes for CASRDGAGATEAFF.

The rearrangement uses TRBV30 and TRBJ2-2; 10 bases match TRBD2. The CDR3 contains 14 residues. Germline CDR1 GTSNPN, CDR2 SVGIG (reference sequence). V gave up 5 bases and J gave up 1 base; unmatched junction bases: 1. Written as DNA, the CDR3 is TGTGCCTGGGAGCGGGGGGGGAACACCGGGGAGCTGTTTTTT. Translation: CAWERGGNTGELFF.

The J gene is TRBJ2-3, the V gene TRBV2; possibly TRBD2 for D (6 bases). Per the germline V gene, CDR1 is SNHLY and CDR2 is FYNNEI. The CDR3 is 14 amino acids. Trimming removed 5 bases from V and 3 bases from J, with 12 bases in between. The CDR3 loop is CASSPGTQTDTQYF. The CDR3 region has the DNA TGTGCCAGCAGTCCCGGGACTCAGACAGATACGCAGTATTTT.

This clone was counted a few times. The CDR3 loop is CASSQNYDTGELFF. In nucleotides, the CDR3 is TGCGCCAGCAGTCAGAACTATGACACCGGGGAGCTGTTTTTT. This sequence joins TRBV10-1 and TRBJ2-2; D is undetermined. This CDR3 region has 14 residues. The V gene's germline CDR1 is WNHNN and CDR2 SYGVQD (reference sequence). Trimming stripped 5 bases from V and 3 bases from J, with 10 bases between.

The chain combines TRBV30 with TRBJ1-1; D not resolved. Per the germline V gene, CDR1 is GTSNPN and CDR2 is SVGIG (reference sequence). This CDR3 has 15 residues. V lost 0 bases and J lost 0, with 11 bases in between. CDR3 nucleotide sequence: TGTGCCTGGAGTGTACGCAGACAAATGAACACTGAAGCTTTCTTT. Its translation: CAWSVRRQMNTEAFF.

CDR3 nucleotide sequence: TGTGCCAGTAGTTCGGGACAGCCCCAGCATTTT. Amino acids: CASSSGQPQHF. This chain uses TRBV19 with TRBJ1-5; D gene uncertain. The V gene's germline CDR1 is LNHDA and CDR2 SQIVND (reference sequence). V lost 5 bases, J lost 7 bases, and 6 bases lay in between. CDR3 size: 11 residues.

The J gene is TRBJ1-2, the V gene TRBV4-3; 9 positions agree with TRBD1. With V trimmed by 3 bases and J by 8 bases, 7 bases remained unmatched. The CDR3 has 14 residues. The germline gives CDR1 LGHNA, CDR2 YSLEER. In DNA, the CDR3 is TGCGCCAGCAGCCAGTACACCGGGACAGGGGGCTACACCTTC. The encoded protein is CASSQYTGTGGYTF.

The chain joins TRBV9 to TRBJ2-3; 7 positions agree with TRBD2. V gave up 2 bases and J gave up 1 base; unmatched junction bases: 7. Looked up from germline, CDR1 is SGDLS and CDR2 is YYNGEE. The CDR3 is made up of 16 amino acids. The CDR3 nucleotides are TGTGCCAGCAGCGTGGAGCTCCGGGGGGGCACAGATACGCAGTATTTT. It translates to CASSVELRGGTDTQYF.

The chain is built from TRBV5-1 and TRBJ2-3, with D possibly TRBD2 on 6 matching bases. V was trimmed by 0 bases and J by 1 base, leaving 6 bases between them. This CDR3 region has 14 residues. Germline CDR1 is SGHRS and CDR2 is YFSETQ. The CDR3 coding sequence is TGCGCCAGCAGCTTGGGGGAGGGCACAGATACGCAGTATTTT. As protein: CASSLGEGTDTQYF.

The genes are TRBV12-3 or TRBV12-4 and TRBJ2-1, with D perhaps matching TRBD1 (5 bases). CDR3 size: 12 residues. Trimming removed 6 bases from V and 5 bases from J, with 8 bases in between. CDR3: CASSPRDNEQFF. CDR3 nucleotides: TGTGCCAGCAGCCCCAGGGACAATGAGCAGTTCTTC.

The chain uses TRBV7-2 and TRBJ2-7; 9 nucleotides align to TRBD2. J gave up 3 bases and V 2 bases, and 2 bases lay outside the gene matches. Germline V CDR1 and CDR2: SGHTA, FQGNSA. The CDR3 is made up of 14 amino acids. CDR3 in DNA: TGTGCCAGCAGCTTAAGCGGGGGGTACTACGAGCAGTACTTC. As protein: CASSLSGGYYEQYF.

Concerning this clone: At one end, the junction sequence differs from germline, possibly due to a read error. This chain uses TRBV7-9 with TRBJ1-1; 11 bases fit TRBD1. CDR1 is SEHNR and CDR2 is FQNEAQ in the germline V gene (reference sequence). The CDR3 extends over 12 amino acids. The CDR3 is CASSSSPGQGDF. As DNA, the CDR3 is TGTGCCAGCAGCTCTAGCCCGGGACAGGGGGACTTT.

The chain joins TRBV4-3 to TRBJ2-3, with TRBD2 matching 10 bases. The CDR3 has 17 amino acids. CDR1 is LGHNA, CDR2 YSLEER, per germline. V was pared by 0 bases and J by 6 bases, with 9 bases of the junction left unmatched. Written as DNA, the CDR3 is TGCGCCAGCAGCCAAGATAGGAGCGGGGGGGCCTGGGATACGCAGTATTTT. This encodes CASSQDRSGGAWDTQYF.

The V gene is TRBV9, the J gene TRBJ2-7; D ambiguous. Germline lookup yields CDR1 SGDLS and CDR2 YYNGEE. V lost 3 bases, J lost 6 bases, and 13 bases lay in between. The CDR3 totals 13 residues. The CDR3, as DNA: TGTGCCAGCAGCGGGTTGAGGTCTGGCGAGCAGTACTTC. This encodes CASSGLRSGEQYF.

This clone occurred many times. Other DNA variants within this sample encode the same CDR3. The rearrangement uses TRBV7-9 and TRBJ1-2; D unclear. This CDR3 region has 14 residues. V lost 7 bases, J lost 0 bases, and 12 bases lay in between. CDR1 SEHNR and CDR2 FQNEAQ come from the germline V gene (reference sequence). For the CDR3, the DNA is TGTGCCAGCACCCCACGCGAATCTAACTATGGCTACACCTTC. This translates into CASTPRESNYGYTF.

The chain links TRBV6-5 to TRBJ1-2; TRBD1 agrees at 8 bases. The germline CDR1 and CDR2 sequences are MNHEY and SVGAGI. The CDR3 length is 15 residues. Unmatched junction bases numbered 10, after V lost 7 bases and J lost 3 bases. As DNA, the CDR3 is TGTGCCAGCACTAGCCGGGACAGGAACTACTATGGCTACACCTTC. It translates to CASTSRDRNYYGYTF.

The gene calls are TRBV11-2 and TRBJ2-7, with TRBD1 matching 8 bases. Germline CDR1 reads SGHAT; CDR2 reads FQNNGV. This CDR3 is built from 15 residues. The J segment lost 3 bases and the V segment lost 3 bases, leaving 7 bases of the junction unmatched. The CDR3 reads CASSFPDRGNYEQYF. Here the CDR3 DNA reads TGTGCCAGCAGCTTCCCCGACAGGGGAAACTACGAGCAGTACTTC.

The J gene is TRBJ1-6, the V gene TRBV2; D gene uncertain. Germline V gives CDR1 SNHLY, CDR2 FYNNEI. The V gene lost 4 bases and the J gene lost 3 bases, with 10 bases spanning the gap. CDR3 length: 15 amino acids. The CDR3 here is CASSVDGDYNSPLHF. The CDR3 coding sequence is TGTGCCAGCAGTGTCGACGGGGACTATAATTCACCCCTCCACTTT.

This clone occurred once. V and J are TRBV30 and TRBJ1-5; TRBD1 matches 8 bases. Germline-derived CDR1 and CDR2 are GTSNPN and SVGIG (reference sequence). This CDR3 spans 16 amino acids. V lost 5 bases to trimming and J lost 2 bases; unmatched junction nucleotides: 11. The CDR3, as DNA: TGTGCCTGGCGGCCCCCCCCAGGGGGCGGCAATCAGCCCCAGCATTTT. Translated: CAWRPPPGGGNQPQHF.